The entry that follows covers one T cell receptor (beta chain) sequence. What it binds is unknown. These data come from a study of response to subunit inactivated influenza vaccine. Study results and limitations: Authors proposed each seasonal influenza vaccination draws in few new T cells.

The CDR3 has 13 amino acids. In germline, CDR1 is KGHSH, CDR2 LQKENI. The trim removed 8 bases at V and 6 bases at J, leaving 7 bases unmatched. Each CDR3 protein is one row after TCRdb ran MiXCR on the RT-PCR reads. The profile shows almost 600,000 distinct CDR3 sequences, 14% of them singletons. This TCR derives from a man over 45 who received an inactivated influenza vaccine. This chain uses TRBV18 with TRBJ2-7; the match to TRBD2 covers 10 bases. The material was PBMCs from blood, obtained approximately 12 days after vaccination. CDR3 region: CASTKAGGAEQYF. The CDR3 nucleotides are TGTGCCAGCACAAAAGCGGGAGGGGCCGAGCAGTACTTC.